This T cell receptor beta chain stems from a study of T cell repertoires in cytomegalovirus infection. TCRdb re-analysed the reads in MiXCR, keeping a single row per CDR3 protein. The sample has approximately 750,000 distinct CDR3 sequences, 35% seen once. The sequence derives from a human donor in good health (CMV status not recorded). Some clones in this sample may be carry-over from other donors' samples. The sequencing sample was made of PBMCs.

The DNA for the CDR3 is TGCGCCAGCAGCCAAGATAAAAGTTATGGCTACACCTTC. This encodes CASSQDKSYGYTF. The chain is built from TRBV4-1 and TRBJ1-2; D gene uncertain. CDR3 length: 13 residues. Trimming shortened V by 0 bases and J by 5 bases, and 7 bases separated the two germline ends. Germline V gene lookup returns CDR1 MGHRA and CDR2 YSYEKL.